This TCR beta chain was observed in a study of T cell repertoires in cytomegalovirus infection. Regarding the study as a whole: Cumulative public TCR beta family frequency identified CMV carriers with the relevant HLA. HLA-C-restricted CMV-specific TCR beta clonotypes were dominant in the ex vivo response.

There are a few counts of this clonotype. Its target is unknown. TCRdb re-called the reads through MiXCR, storing one row per CDR3 protein. The table records roughly 600,000 distinct CDR3 sequences, approximately 24% of them present only once. There are 16 residues in the CDR3. Per germline, CDR1 MNHEY and CDR2 SVGEGT. V dropped 3 bases and J dropped 8; count of bases not matched to a gene: 9. The rearrangement uses TRBV6-2 or TRBV6-3 and TRBJ2-1; 11 nucleotides agree with TRBD2. Sequencing was done on a sample of CD8+ T cells from PBMCs. The TCR was taken from a human donor in good health (CMV status not recorded). Some clones in this sample may be carry-over from other donors' samples. The CDR3 nucleotides are TGTGCCAGCAGTTATCCGACTAGCGGGGTCGGGGATGAGCAGTTCTTC. Amino acids: CASSYPTSGVGDEQFF.